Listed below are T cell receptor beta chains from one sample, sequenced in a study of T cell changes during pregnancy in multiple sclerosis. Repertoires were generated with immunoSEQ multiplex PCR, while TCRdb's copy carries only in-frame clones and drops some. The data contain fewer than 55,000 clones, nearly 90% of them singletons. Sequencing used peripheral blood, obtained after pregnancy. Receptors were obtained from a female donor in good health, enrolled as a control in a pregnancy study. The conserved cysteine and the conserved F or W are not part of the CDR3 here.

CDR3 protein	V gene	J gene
ASSSTDRGWAQPQH	TRBV7-9	TRBJ1-5
ASSPTLGGTGSSGNTIY	TRBV28	TRBJ1-3
ASSVPPWGVNTEAF	TRBV25-1	TRBJ1-1
ASSPPRDIQTRELF	TRBV18	TRBJ2-2
ASTGVGGANVLT	TRBV19	TRBJ2-6
ASSLAASGREGGANVLT	TRBV5-1	TRBJ2-6
ATGDYPETQY	TRBV14	TRBJ2-5
ASSVDRTTSGANVLT	TRBV9	TRBJ2-6
ASSDGREWAGELF	TRBV2	TRBJ2-2
ASSLAGQGGSPLH	TRBV5-1	TRBJ1-6
ASREDSSNTEAF	TRBV10-1	TRBJ1-1
ASNEGVRDEQY	TRBV6-6	TRBJ2-7
SVEVESNQPQH	TRBV29-1	TRBJ1-5
ASSRTSGGLQETQY	TRBV7-9	TRBJ2-5
ASRKTGNTEAF	TRBV6-5	TRBJ1-1
ASSQETPGTGTMRKLF	TRBV4-3	TRBJ1-4
ASSFSGGAFNEQF	TRBV6-5	TRBJ2-1
ASSEALAGGIAAKNIQY	TRBV6-1	TRBJ2-4
ASSTRQGQYEQF	TRBV6-1	TRBJ2-1
ASSSPTGSQETQY	TRBV7-8	TRBJ2-5
ASSYSDRGIYGYT	TRBV6-6	TRBJ1-2
ASSSRSGSSYEQY	TRBV11-2	TRBJ2-7
ASSLGTIGDTEAF	TRBV5-8	TRBJ1-1
ASSLGPGAGLNTEAF	TRBV7-9	TRBJ1-1
AYGQNTEAF	TRBV30	TRBJ1-1
ASSRTGGFGQPQH	TRBV6-5	TRBJ1-5
ASRPSGGEYGYT	TRBV6-6	TRBJ1-2
ASSIGLYEQF	TRBV19	TRBJ2-1
ATHGTGGVETQY	TRBV19	TRBJ2-5
ATSRGGGTGYT	TRBV15	TRBJ1-2
ASSDSPVRNEKLF	TRBV4-3	TRBJ1-4
ASSLGQAPHNEQF	TRBV7-3	TRBJ2-1
ASSPTGENQPQH	TRBV18	TRBJ1-5
ASSLGTGRRWDQPQH	TRBV7-9	TRBJ1-5
ASSQERGPGALNEQF	TRBV4-3	TRBJ2-1
ASSLGGGTSGYEQY	TRBV7-6	TRBJ2-7
ASSATAATIY	TRBV25-1	TRBJ1-3
ASSPPTGGHSPLH	TRBV19	TRBJ1-6
ASSEFIPGTGELF	TRBV6-1	TRBJ2-2
ASSEPRGGTDSPLH	TRBV2	TRBJ1-6
ASSIGSGGYQETQY	TRBV19	TRBJ2-5
ASSYIVLAGEETQY	TRBV6-6	TRBJ2-5
AWTRGQMDGYT	TRBV30	TRBJ1-2
SVEGLGPGLAETGELF	TRBV29-1	TRBJ2-2
ASSPTGAAYGYT	TRBV7-2	TRBJ1-2
AIRGEGSTGELF	TRBV10-3	TRBJ2-2
ASSALGQGTDTQY	TRBV5-1	TRBJ2-3
ASSPVGRSNQPQH	TRBV18	TRBJ1-5
ASSGSQWDTQY	TRBV7-3	TRBJ2-3
ASSQDLLTEAF	TRBV14	TRBJ1-1
ASSLRAPGQGSSYEQY	TRBV7-3	TRBJ2-7
ASSSVGGVSGYT	TRBV27	TRBJ1-2
AATSGDRTDTQY	TRBV10-3	TRBJ2-3